This TCR beta chain was found in a study of T cell repertoires in cytomegalovirus infection (dated 2019 in TCRdb). Study-wide context: Because public TCR beta signatures pointed to carriage of CMV infection together with the matching HLA type, the HLA type of each donor mattered for the analysis. The research as a whole found: In both this cohort and an independent cohort of 300 to 450 donors, the cumulative frequency of public TCR beta family members distinguished carriers of CMV infection plus the relevant HLA type. The ex vivo response was dominated by HLA-C-restricted CMV-specific TCR beta clonotypes, which also provided the single most frequent clonotype in two of eight donors.

The sequencing machine was an Illumina HiSeq 1500. TCRdb reprocessed the public reads (quality trimming at Q25 with fastp, clone calling with MiXCR) and kept in-frame beta chains. CDR3 protein duplicates are merged, each entry listing the most common genes and DNA. This sample gives about 530,000 distinct CDR3 sequences in total; around 27% of them show up just once. The ten most abundant clones make up about 12% of the sample. The CDR3 runs 13 amino acids, cysteine and phenylalanine included. The DNA shown is the 39-base CDR3, in frame from base 1. The V and J ends are trimmed by 8 bases and 5 bases, leaving 15 bases between them. As encoded in the germline V gene, CDR1 is MNHEY while CDR2 is SVGEGT. This clonotype was counted only a few times. Its binding antigen is unknown. No base quality values were provided; no much bigger clone lies one nucleotide off.

This TCR derives from a human donor in good health (CMV status not recorded). Some clones in this sample may be carry-over from other donors' samples. This sequence uses TRBV6-2 or TRBV6-3 and TRBJ1-1, with a tentative D gene TRBD1 over 6 matching bases. The sample was PBMCs. The bases read TGTGCCAGCCATGGGGGGCTGGGGACTGAAGCTTTCTTT. It is translated as CASHGGLGTEAFF.